Shown below are 11 T cell receptor beta chains from a single sample sequenced in a study of T cell repertoires in cytomegalovirus infection. In TCRdb, the reads were re-called with MiXCR into one record per CDR3 protein. The table includes roughly 500,000 distinct CDR3 sequences, about 33% detected once. Antigens for these TCRs are unknown. The sequences come from cultured PBMCs, collected from culture after CMV antigen stimulation. These receptors originate from a human donor in good health (CMV status not recorded). Some clones in this sample may be carry-over from other donors' samples.

The CDR3: CATSIGGRASGANVLTF. The CDR3, as DNA: TGTGCCACCAGCATTGGCGGGAGGGCCTCTGGGGCCAACGTCCTGACTTTC. This sequence joins TRBV15 and TRBJ2-6; 9 bases fit TRBD2. Per the germline V gene, CDR1 is LNHNV and CDR2 is YYDKDF (reference sequence). V dropped 4 bases and J dropped 0; count of bases not matched to a gene: 4. The CDR3 is 17 amino acids.

The V gene is TRBV7-9, the J gene TRBJ1-6; D ambiguous. The V gene lost 3 bases and the J gene lost 2 bases, with 8 bases spanning the gap. In germline, CDR1 is SEHNR, CDR2 FQNEAQ (reference sequence). The CDR3 has 15 amino acids. CDR3 DNA: TGTGCCAGCAGCTTGTTGGCCCCCTATAATTCACCCCTCCACTTT. As protein: CASSLLAPYNSPLHF.

This clonotype was detected only a few times. The gene calls are TRBV4-1 and TRBJ2-5, with no clear D. Germline V gives CDR1 MGHRA, CDR2 YSYEKL. The V gene lost 0 bases and the J gene lost 5 bases, with 4 bases spanning the gap. The CDR3 contains 12 residues. Written as DNA, the CDR3 is TGCGCCAGCAGCCAAGATGAGGAGACCCAGTACTTC. Translation gives CASSQDEETQYF.

The chain is built from TRBV19 and TRBJ1-2, with a possible D match to TRBD1 (6 bases). Trimming took 8 bases from V and 1 from J, leaving 20 bases between them. The CDR3 contains 16 residues. Germline assignment: CDR1 LNHDA and CDR2 SQIVND (reference sequence). The CDR3 bases are TGTGCCAGTCGTCCCCAAAACAGGGATAATAACTATGGCTACACCTTC. Encoded protein: CASRPQNRDNNYGYTF.

The chain carries TRBV6-6 and TRBJ2-7; a possible D gene is TRBD2 (6 bases). The V gene's germline CDR1 is MNHNY and CDR2 SVGAGI (reference sequence). V gave up 9 bases and J gave up 3 bases, with 15 bases separating them. CDR3 length equals 13 residues. In DNA, the CDR3 is TGTGCCAGTCTGGGGGTGGGACTCTACGAGCAGTACTTC. It translates to CASLGVGLYEQYF.

This clonotype was observed at least ten times. The rearrangement joins TRBV7-9 to TRBJ1-4; D uncertain. The CDR3 extends over 16 amino acids. Germline CDR1 is SEHNR and CDR2 is FQNEAQ (reference sequence). Trimming cost V 5 bases and J 5 bases, with 18 bases left between them. The CDR3 is CASSMSVDIPNEKLFF. Written as DNA, the CDR3 is TGTGCCAGCAGCATGAGTGTCGACATCCCCAATGAAAAACTGTTTTTT.

This clonotype was seen a handful of times. The J gene is TRBJ2-5, the V gene TRBV7-2; TRBD2 matches 12 bases. V was clipped by 3 bases and J by 4 bases; unmatched bases: 3. This CDR3 comprises 15 residues. CDR1 and CDR2 (germline): SGHTA, FQGNSA. The CDR3 DNA is TGTGCCAGCAGCTTCCCGGGACTAGCGGGAGAGACCCAGTACTTC. Translating gives CASSFPGLAGETQYF.

This clonotype was detected many times. This chain joins TRBV19 and TRBJ2-2; weak D call: TRBD1 (6 bases). The length of the CDR3 is 16 residues. In germline, CDR1 is LNHDA, CDR2 SQIVND (reference sequence). The V end lost 1 base, the J end lost 3 bases, and 12 bases lay between the germline ends. Written as DNA, the CDR3 is TGTGCCAGTAGTATAGCCCCGACAGGTTACACCGGGGAGCTGTTTTTT. As protein: CASSIAPTGYTGELFF.

At least ten counts were recorded for this clonotype. The genes are TRBV7-2 and TRBJ1-5, with D possibly TRBD1 on 6 matching bases. Germline V CDR1 and CDR2: SGHTA, FQGNSA. V lost 2 bases and J lost 4, with 12 bases in between. There are 15 residues in the CDR3. CDR3 in DNA: TGTGCCAGCAGCTTAACTACAGGGCTAAATCAGCCCCAGCATTTT. Amino acid sequence: CASSLTTGLNQPQHF.

This clonotype was detected only a few times. V gene TRBV19 combines with J gene TRBJ2-1; D is perhaps TRBD1 (5 bases). V lost 5 bases and J lost 6, with 11 bases in between. This CDR3 region has 13 residues. Germline lookup yields CDR1 LNHDA and CDR2 SQIVND (reference sequence). DNA for the CDR3: TGTGCCAGTAGTTTATTTAGGGGCAATGAGCAGTTCTTC. Translation: CASSLFRGNEQFF.

Here the CDR3 DNA reads TGTGCCAGTAGGTCGACAGGGGTGAACACTGAAGCTTTCTTT. It codes for CASRSTGVNTEAFF. The chain is built from TRBV19 and TRBJ1-1; 8 nucleotides line up with TRBD1. Germline CDR1 LNHDA, CDR2 SQIVND (reference sequence). This CDR3 comprises 14 residues. V lost 6 bases and J lost 0; bases outside the gene matches: 3.